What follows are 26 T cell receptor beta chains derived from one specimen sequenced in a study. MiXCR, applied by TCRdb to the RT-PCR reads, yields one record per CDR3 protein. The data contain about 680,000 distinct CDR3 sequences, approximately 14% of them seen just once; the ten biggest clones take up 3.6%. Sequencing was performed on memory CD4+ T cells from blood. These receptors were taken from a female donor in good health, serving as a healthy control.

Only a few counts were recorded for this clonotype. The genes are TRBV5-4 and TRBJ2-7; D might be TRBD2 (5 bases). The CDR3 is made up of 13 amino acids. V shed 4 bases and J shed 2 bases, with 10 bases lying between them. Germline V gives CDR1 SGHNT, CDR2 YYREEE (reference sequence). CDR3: CASSPGLPYEQYF. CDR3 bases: TGTGCCAGCAGCCCCGGACTTCCCTACGAGCAGTACTTC.

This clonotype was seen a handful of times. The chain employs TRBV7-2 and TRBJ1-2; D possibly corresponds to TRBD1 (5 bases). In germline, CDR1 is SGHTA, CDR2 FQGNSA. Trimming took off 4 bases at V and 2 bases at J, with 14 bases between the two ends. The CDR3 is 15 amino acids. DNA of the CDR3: TGTGCCAGCAGCTCGCGGCGGGGGGGGAACTATGGCTACACCTTC. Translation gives CASSSRRGGNYGYTF.

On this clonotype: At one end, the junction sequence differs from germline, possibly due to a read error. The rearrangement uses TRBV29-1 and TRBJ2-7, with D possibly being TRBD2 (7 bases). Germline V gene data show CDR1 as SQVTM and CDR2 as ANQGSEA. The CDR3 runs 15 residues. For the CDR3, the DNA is TGCAGCGTTGAAGACCAGGGAGGGGGGGCGATTCAGCAATACTTC. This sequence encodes CSVEDQGGGAIQQYF.

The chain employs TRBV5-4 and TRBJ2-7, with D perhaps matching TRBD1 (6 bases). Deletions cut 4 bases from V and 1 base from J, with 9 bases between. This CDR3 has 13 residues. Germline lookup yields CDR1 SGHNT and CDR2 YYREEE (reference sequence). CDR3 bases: TGTGCCAGCAGCGCCGGGACATCCTACGAGCAGTACTTC. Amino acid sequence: CASSAGTSYEQYF.

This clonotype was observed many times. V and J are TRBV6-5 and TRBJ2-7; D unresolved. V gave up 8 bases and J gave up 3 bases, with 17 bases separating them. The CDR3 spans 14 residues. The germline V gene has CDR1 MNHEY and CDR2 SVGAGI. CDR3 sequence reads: CASGIPGRNYEQYF. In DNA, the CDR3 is TGTGCCAGCGGGATTCCGGGCCGGAACTACGAGCAGTACTTC.

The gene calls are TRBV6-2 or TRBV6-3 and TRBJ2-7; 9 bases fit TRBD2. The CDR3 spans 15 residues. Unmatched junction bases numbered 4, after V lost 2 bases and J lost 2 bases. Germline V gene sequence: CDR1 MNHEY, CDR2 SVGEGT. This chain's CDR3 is CASSYGSSGAYEQYF. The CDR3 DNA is TGTGCCAGCAGTTACGGTTCTAGCGGGGCCTACGAGCAGTACTTC.

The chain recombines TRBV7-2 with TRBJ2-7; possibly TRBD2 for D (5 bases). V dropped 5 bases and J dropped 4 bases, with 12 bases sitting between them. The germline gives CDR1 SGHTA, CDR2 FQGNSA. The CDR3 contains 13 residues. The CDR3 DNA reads TGTGCCAGCAGCCTTAGCGCCCGATACGAGCAGTACTTC. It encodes CASSLSARYEQYF. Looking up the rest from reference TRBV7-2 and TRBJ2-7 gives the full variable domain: GAGVSQSPSNKVTEKGKDVELRCDPISGHTALYWYRQSLGQGLEFLIYFQGNSAPDKSGLPSDRFSAERTGGSVSTLTIQRTQQEDSAVYLCASSLSARYEQYFGPGTRLTVT.

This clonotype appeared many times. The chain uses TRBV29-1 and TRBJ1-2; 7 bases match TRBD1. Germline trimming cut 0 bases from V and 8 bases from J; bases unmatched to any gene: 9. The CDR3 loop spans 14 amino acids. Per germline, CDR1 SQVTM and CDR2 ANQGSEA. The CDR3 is CSVEDGEGGRGYTF. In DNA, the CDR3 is TGCAGCGTTGAAGATGGGGAAGGGGGCAGGGGCTACACCTTC.

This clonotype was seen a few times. The CDR3: CSARPGGGTGEVTGELFF. For the CDR3, the DNA is TGCAGTGCTAGACCGGGTGGGGGCACCGGGGAGGTCACCGGGGAGCTGTTTTTT. The V gene is TRBV20-1, the J gene TRBJ2-2; either TRBD1 or TRBD2 may supply D (6 bases each). The CDR3 covers 18 residues. Trimming stripped 2 bases from V and 4 bases from J, with 23 bases between. The germline gives CDR1 DFQATT, CDR2 SNEGSKA (reference sequence).

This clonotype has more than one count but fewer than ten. This CDR3 reads CATSARPGLAATDTQYF. The CDR3 nucleotides are TGTGCCACCAGTGCCCGTCCGGGACTAGCGGCCACAGATACGCAGTATTTT. The rearrangement links TRBV24-1 to TRBJ2-3, with TRBD2 matching over 11 bases. The CDR3 runs to 17 residues. Germline V gives CDR1 KGHDR, CDR2 SFDVKD. Trimming at V came to 5 bases and at J to 2 bases, leaving 8 bases not matched to a gene.

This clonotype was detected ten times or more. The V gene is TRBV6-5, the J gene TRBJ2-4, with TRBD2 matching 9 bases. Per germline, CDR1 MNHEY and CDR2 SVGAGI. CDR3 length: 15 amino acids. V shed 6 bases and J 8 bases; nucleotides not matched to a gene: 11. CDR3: CASSLSGSLDHIQYF. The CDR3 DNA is TGTGCCAGCAGCCTTAGCGGGAGCTTGGATCACATTCAGTACTTC.

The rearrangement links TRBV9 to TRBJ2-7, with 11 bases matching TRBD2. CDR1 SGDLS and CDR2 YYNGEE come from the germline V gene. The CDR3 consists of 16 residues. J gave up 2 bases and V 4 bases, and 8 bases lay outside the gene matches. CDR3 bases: TGTGCCAGCAGCCCCCGAGGGACTAGCGGCGCCTACGAGCAGTACTTC. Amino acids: CASSPRGTSGAYEQYF. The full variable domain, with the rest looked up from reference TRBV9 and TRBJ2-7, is DSGVTQTPKHLITATGQRVTLRCSPRSGDLSVYWYQQSLDQGLQFLIQYYNGEERAKGNILERFSAQQFPDLHSELNLSSLELGDSALYFCASSPRGTSGAYEQYFGPGTRLTVT.

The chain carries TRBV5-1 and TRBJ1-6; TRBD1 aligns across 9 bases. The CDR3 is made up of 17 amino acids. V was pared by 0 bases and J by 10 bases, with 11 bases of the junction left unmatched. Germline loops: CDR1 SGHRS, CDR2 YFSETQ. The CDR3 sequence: CASSLGSGTGSGSPLHF. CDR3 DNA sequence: TGCGCCAGCAGCTTGGGATCCGGGACAGGGTCGGGATCACCCCTCCACTTT.

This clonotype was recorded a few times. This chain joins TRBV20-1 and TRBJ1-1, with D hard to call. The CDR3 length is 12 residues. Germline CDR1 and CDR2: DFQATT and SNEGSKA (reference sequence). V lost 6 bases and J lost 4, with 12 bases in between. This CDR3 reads CSAPILGTEAFF. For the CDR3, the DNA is TGCAGTGCACCGATATTAGGCACTGAAGCTTTCTTT.

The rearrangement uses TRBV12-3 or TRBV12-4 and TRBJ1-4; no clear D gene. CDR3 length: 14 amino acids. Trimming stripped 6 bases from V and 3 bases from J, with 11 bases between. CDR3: CASSRRVSNEKLFF. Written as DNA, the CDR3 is TGTGCCAGCAGCCGGCGCGTATCTAATGAAAAACTGTTTTTT.

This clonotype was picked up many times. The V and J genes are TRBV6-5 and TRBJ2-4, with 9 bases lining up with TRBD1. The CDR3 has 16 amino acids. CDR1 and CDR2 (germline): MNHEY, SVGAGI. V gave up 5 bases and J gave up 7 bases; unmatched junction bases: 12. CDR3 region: CASSTGTGGGRNIQYF. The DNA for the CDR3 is TGTGCCAGCAGTACTGGAACAGGGGGCGGAAGGAACATTCAGTACTTC.

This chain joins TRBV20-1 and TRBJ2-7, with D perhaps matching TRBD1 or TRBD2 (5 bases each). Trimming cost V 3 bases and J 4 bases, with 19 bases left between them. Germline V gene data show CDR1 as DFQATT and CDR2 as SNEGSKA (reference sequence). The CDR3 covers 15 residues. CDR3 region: CSASSIGFGAYEQYF. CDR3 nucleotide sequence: TGCAGTGCTAGCTCTATCGGGTTCGGGGCTTACGAGCAGTACTTC.

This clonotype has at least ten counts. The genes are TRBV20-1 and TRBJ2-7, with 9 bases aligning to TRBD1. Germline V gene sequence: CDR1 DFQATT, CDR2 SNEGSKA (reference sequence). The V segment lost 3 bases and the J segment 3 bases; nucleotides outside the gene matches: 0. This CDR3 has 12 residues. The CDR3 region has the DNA TGCAGTGCTAGGACAGGGGGCTACGAGCAGTACTTC. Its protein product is CSARTGGYEQYF.

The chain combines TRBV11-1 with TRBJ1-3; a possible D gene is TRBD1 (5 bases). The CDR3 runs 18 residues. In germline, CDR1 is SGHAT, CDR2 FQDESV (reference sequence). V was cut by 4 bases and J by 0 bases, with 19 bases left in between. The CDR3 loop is CASSSSGTAAYSGNTIYF. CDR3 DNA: TGTGCCAGCAGCTCTAGCGGGACGGCCGCCTACTCTGGAAACACCATATATTTT.

This CDR3 is CATSDHRQGREQFF. For the CDR3, the DNA is TGTGCCACCAGTGACCACAGACAGGGACGGGAGCAGTTCTTC. The J gene is TRBJ2-1, the V gene TRBV24-1; TRBD1 agrees at 7 bases. CDR1 is KGHDR, CDR2 SFDVKD, per germline. The J segment lost 10 bases and the V segment lost 4 bases, leaving 9 bases of the junction unmatched. The CDR3 loop spans 14 amino acids.

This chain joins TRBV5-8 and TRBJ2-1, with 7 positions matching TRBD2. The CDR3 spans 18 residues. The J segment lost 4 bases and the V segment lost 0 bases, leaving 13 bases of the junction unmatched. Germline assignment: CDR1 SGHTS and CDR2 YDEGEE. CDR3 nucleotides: TGTGCCAGCAGCTTGGGTTCGAGGTATGGCGGGGGATACAATGAGCAGTTCTTC. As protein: CASSLGSRYGGGYNEQFF. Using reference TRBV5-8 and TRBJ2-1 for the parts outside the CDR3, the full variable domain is EAGVTQSPTHLIKTRGQQATLRCSPISGHTSVYWYQQALGLGLQFLLWYDEGEERNRGNFPPRFSGRQFPNYSSELNVNALELEDSALYLCASSLGSRYGGGYNEQFFGPGTRLTVL.

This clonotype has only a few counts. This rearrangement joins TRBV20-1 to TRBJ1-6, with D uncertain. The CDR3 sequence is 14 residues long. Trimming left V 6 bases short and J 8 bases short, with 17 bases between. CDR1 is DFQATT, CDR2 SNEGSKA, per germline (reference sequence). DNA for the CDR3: TGCAGTGCCCTCCGAGGACCGATTGATTCACCCCTCCACTTT. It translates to CSALRGPIDSPLHF.

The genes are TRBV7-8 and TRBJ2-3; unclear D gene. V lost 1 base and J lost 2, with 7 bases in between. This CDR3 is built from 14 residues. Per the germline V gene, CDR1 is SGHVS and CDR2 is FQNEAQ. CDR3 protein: CASSLGTFTDTQYF. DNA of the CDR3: TGTGCCAGCAGCTTAGGGACCTTCACAGATACGCAGTATTTT.

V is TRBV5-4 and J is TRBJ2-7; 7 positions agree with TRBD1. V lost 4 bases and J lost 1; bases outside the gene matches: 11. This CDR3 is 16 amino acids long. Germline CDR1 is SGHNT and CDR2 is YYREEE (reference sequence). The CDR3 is CASSPGQAVGSYEQYF. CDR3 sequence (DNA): TGTGCCAGCAGCCCCGGACAGGCGGTCGGGTCCTACGAGCAGTACTTC.

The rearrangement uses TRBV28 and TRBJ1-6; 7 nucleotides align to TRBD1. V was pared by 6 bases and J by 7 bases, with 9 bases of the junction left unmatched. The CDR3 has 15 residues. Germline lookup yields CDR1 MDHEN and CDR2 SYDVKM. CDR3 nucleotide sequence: TGTGCCAGCAGCCTCGGTGACAGGGTGAATTCACCCCTCCACTTT. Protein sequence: CASSLGDRVNSPLHF.

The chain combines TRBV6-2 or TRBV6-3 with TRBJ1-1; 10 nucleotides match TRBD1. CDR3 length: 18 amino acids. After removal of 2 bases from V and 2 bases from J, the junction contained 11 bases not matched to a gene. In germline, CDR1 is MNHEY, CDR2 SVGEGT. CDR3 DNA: TGTGCCAGCAGTTACGAGTCGGGACAGGGGATTTACAACACTGAAGCTTTCTTT. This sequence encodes CASSYESGQGIYNTEAFF.